This TCR beta chain derives from a study of blood T cell repertoires in COVID-19. The wider study: The study drew acute and convalescent COVID-19 samples from the United States, Italy and Spain.

Participants were aged about 18 to 90 years from around 25 US areas. Cohort allocation depended upon clinical history that participants reported. This CDR3 contains 14 residues. The ends lost 0 bases at V and 5 bases at J; junction bases unmatched: 3. Germline CDR1 SEHNR, CDR2 FQNEAQ (reference sequence). The data were produced by immunoSEQ multiplex PCR, yet TCRdb's version contains in-frame clones alone and is incomplete. The sample has 200,000 to 300,000 clones, around 86% seen once. The clonotype originates from a man in his forties who had recovered from COVID-19. The specimen was PBMCs or T cells enriched from blood (not recorded which). J is TRBJ2-5 and V is TRBV7-9; TRBD2 matches at 7 bases. The CDR3 DNA follows: TGTGCCAGCAGCTTAGCGGGGGAGGGGGAGACCCAGTACTTC. It translates to CASSLAGEGETQYF.